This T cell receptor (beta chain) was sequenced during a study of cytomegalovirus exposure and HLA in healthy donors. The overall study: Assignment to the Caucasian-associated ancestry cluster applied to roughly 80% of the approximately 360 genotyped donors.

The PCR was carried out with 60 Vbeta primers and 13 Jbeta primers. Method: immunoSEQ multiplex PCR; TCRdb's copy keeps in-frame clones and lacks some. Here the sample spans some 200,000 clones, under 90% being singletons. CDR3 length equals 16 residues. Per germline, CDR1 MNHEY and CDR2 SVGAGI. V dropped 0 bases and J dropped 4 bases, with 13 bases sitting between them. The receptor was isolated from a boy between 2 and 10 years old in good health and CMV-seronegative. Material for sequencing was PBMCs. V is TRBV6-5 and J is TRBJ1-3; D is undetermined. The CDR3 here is CASSYSMTPGGNTIYF. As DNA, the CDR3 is TGTGCCAGCAGTTACTCGATGACCCCCGGGGGAAACACCATATATTTT.